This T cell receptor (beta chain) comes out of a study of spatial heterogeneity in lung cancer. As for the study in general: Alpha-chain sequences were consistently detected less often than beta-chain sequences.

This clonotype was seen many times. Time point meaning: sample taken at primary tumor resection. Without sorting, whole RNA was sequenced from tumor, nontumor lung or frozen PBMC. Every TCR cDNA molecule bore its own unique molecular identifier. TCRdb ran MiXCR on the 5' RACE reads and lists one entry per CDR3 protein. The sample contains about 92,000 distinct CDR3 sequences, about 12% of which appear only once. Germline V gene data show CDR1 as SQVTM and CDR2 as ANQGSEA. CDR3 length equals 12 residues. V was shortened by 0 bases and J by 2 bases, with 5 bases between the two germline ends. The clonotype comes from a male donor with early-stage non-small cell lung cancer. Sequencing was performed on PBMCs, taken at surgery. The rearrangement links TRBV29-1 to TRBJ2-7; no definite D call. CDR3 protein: CSVEDRAYEQYF. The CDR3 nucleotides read TGCAGCGTTGAAGACCGTGCCTACGAGCAGTACTTC.